These 19 T cell receptor beta chains came from one sample sequenced in a study of cytomegalovirus exposure and HLA in healthy donors. It was with 60 Vbeta and 13 Jbeta primers that the PCR ran. Generated by immunoSEQ multiplex PCR, the TCRdb table keeps only in-frame clones and is missing some. The sample has some 160,000 clones, roughly 85% seen once. The sequenced sample consisted of PBMCs. These receptors were obtained from a male donor in good health and CMV-seronegative.

V is TRBV14 and J is TRBJ2-3, with TRBD1 matching over 7 bases. CDR1 SGHDN and CDR2 FVKESK come from the germline V gene. The CDR3 spans 15 residues. The V and J ends lost 4 bases and 2 bases, in that order; junction bases with no gene match: 6. The CDR3 DNA reads as TGTGCCAGCAGCCGACAGGGTCCACTCACAGATACGCAGTATTTT. This encodes CASSRQGPLTDTQYF.

A note on this clone: Its ends do not fully match the called genes, so a read error is possible. The gene calls are TRBV5-5 and TRBJ1-4, with D tentatively TRBD1 (5 bases). This CDR3 has 17 amino acids. Germline V gene lookup returns CDR1 SGHKS and CDR2 YYEKEE (reference sequence). CDR3 DNA sequence: TGTGCCAGCAACTTGGCACCACCAGGGTCTGCTAATGAAAAACTGTTTTTT. It encodes CASNLAPPGSANEKLFF.

The chain is built from TRBV28 and TRBJ2-2; 7 nucleotides align to TRBD1. The CDR3 contains 16 residues. V was pared by 4 bases and J by 2 bases, with 7 bases of the junction left unmatched. Per germline, CDR1 MDHEN and CDR2 SYDVKM. The chain's CDR3 is CASSSPDRINTGELFF. CDR3 DNA sequence: TGTGCCAGCAGTTCGCCGGACAGGATCAACACCGGGGAGCTGTTTTTT.

This chain links TRBV5-4 with TRBJ2-3; 9 nucleotides line up with TRBD2. This CDR3 has 16 residues. Germline CDR1 is SGHNT and CDR2 is YYREEE (reference sequence). V shed 2 bases and J 6 bases; nucleotides not matched to a gene: 10. The CDR3 loop reads CASSLRLAGNSDTQYF. The DNA of the CDR3 is TGTGCCAGCAGCTTAAGGCTAGCGGGAAATTCCGATACGCAGTATTTT.

This chain joins TRBV9 and TRBJ2-5; 10 nucleotides match TRBD2. The CDR3 sequence is 15 residues long. CDR1 and CDR2 (germline): SGDLS, YYNGEE. With V trimmed by 2 bases and J by 4 bases, 5 bases remained unmatched. CDR3 bases: TGTGCCAGCAGCGTGAGCGGGGGGGCGGGAGAGACCCAGTACTTC. This translates into CASSVSGGAGETQYF.

V gene TRBV11-2 combines with J gene TRBJ1-2; D is unresolved. Germline loops: CDR1 SGHAT, CDR2 FQNNGV. This CDR3 region has 14 residues. V lost 0 bases to trimming and J lost 3 bases, with 8 bases between them. CDR3 residues: CASSLDLRDYGYTF. The DNA of the CDR3 is TGTGCCAGCAGCTTAGATCTGAGAGACTATGGCTACACCTTC.

The CDR3 DNA is TGTGCCAGCAGCTCACCATCGACAGCAAACTATGGCTACACCTTC. Translated: CASSSPSTANYGYTF. The rearrangement uses TRBV7-9 and TRBJ1-2; possibly TRBD1 for D (5 bases). V dropped 4 bases and J dropped 2 bases, with 14 bases sitting between them. Per germline, CDR1 SEHNR and CDR2 FQNEAQ (reference sequence). This CDR3 region has 15 residues.

The genes are TRBV6-6 and TRBJ2-7, with D perhaps TRBD2 (6 bases). The ends were cut back, 11 bases at V and 1 base at J, with 15 bases in the middle. Per germline, CDR1 MNHNY and CDR2 SVGAGI (reference sequence). This CDR3 spans 13 amino acids. The CDR3 spells CAATRGRSYEQYF. CDR3 bases: TGTGCCGCAACCCGGGGGAGGTCCTACGAGCAGTACTTC.

The chain couples TRBV12-5 to TRBJ1-1; D call uncertain. Trimming took 1 base from V and 1 from J, leaving 7 bases between them. The CDR3 covers 14 residues. Germline values: CDR1 LGHNT, CDR2 FRNRAP. Here the CDR3 reads CASGLDGGNTEAFF. The CDR3 DNA is TGTGCTAGTGGTTTGGACGGTGGGAACACTGAAGCTTTCTTT.

The chain employs TRBV7-6 and TRBJ2-7; D uncertain. Germline CDR1 is SGHVS and CDR2 is FNYEAQ. The CDR3 length is 13 residues. V was pared by 5 bases and J by 4 bases, with 12 bases between. The CDR3 bases are TGTGCCAGCAGCCCTGAGGTACGATACGAGCAGTACTTC. Translated, it gives CASSPEVRYEQYF.

The rearrangement joins TRBV19 to TRBJ1-1; D uncertain. The germline gives CDR1 LNHDA, CDR2 SQIVND (reference sequence). The ends were cut back, 1 base at V and 4 bases at J, with 10 bases in the middle. The CDR3 is 14 amino acids. The CDR3, as DNA: TGTGCCAGTAGTATAGCTTCAGGAACCACTGAAGCTTTCTTT. Protein sequence: CASSIASGTTEAFF.

This sequence joins TRBV19 and TRBJ2-1; D uncertain. The CDR3 contains 16 residues. CDR1 is LNHDA, CDR2 SQIVND, per germline (reference sequence). Deletions cut 1 base from V and 5 bases from J, with 15 bases between. The CDR3 DNA reads TGTGCCAGTAGTATAGGTGGTCAGGTCTCTCACAATGAGCAGTTCTTC. As protein: CASSIGGQVSHNEQFF.

This chain connects TRBV2 to TRBJ1-5; no firm D call. Trimming took 6 bases from V and 4 from J, leaving 19 bases between them. CDR1 is SNHLY and CDR2 is FYNNEI in the germline V gene. The CDR3 consists of 16 residues. Here the CDR3 reads CASRSGRGITNQPQHF. CDR3 coding DNA: TGTGCCAGCAGATCCGGACGGGGAATAACAAATCAGCCCCAGCATTTT.

This sequence joins TRBV14 and TRBJ1-4; D gene unclear. CDR1 SGHDN and CDR2 FVKESK come from the germline V gene. With 1 base removed from V and 2 bases from J, the gap between germline ends came to 14 bases. The CDR3 runs to 17 residues. CDR3 residues: CASSQVSPTPTNEKLFF. CDR3 DNA: TGTGCCAGCAGCCAAGTTTCCCCGACACCTACTAATGAAAAACTGTTTTTT.

The rearrangement uses TRBV28 and TRBJ2-2; D is ambiguous. The CDR3 is 14 amino acids. Germline loops: CDR1 MDHEN, CDR2 SYDVKM. Trimming pared 4 bases from V and 3 bases from J, leaving 9 bases between. CDR3 amino acids: CASSSHTYTGELFF. The CDR3, as DNA: TGTGCCAGCAGTTCCCACACCTACACCGGGGAGCTGTTTTTT.

This clone has only one observation. This CDR3 reads CASRRTGGVTEAFF. In DNA form, the CDR3 reads TGTGCCAGCAGACGAACAGGGGGCGTCACTGAAGCTTTCTTT. The rearrangement links TRBV6-1 to TRBJ1-1, with 9 bases identical to TRBD1. The germline V gene has CDR1 MNHNS and CDR2 SASEGT. Losses at the gene ends were 6 bases for V and 4 bases for J; bases not matched to a gene: 6. There are 14 residues in the CDR3.

The chain uses TRBV5-4 and TRBJ2-3, with D possibly matching TRBD2 (6 bases). Germline CDR1 is SGHNT and CDR2 is YYREEE (reference sequence). The CDR3 extends over 19 amino acids. V lost 1 base and J 5 bases, leaving 26 bases between the germline ends. CDR3 loop: CASSLLYGGTSGREDTQYF. The CDR3 DNA follows: TGTGCCAGCAGCTTGTTGTACGGAGGGACCTCCGGCAGGGAAGATACGCAGTATTTT.

The chain couples TRBV15 to TRBJ2-7; unclear D gene. The CDR3 consists of 13 residues. Trimming took off 0 bases at V and 3 bases at J, with 6 bases between the two ends. The germline gives CDR1 LNHNV, CDR2 YYDKDF (reference sequence). As DNA, the CDR3 is TGTGCCACCAGCAGAGATAACGGCTACGAGCAGTACTTC. It is translated as CATSRDNGYEQYF.

The CDR3 DNA reads TGCGCCAGCAGCCAAGCCCCTAGCGGGAGGGCCAGGGCCGGGGAGCTGTTTTTT. Encoded protein: CASSQAPSGRARAGELFF. The chain recombines TRBV4-3 with TRBJ2-2, with TRBD2 matching over 12 bases. This CDR3 comprises 18 residues. V trimming: 1 base; J trimming: 6 bases; junction bases outside the gene matches: 9. Germline CDR1 LGHNA, CDR2 YSLEER.